Listed here are 21 T cell receptor beta chains from one sample, sequenced in a study of technical replicates of blood from a few donors. Measured with immunoSEQ multiplex PCR; TCRdb has only the in-frame clones, and not every one. The sample gives about 91,000 clones, 80% to 95% of which show up once; 0.2% to 0.3% is in the top ten. Sequences were obtained from T cells isolated from PBMCs. These receptors originate from a human donor in good health.

The genes are TRBV5-1 and TRBJ1-1, with D possibly TRBD1 on 6 matching bases. Germline CDR1 and CDR2: SGHRS and YFSETQ. This CDR3 region has 18 residues. V dropped 4 bases and J dropped 0 bases, with 22 bases sitting between them. The CDR3 protein is CASSPYTGGISMNTEAFF. The CDR3 DNA reads TGCGCCAGCAGCCCTTACACGGGGGGCATCTCCATGAACACTGAAGCTTTCTTT.

The gene calls are TRBV10-1 and TRBJ1-1; possible D gene TRBD1, 5 bases. Trimming removed 1 base at V and 5 bases at J, with 8 bases between. The CDR3 totals 13 residues. The germline V gene encodes CDR1 WNHNN and CDR2 SYGVQD (reference sequence). The CDR3 DNA sequence: TGCGCCAGCAGTGAGTTCGGGGGGACTGAAGCTTTCTTT. Its protein product is CASSEFGGTEAFF.

The chain uses TRBV6-1 and TRBJ2-1; maybe TRBD2 (6 bases). The V end lost 1 base, the J end lost 14 bases, and 12 bases lay between the germline ends. This CDR3 has 12 amino acids. Germline V CDR1 and CDR2: MNHNS, SASEGT. DNA for the CDR3: TGTGCCAGCAGTGAAGGAGGAGGGAGAGAGTTCTTC. This sequence encodes CASSEGGGREFF.

This clone was counted once. The CDR3 sequence: CASSYTGPLNQPQHF. The CDR3 DNA sequence: TGTGCCAGCAGCTATACAGGGCCCCTCAATCAGCCCCAGCATTTT. This chain uses TRBV6-1 with TRBJ1-5, with D perhaps matching TRBD1 (6 bases). CDR1 and CDR2 from the germline V gene are MNHNS and SASEGT. The CDR3 has 15 residues. Trimming removed 6 bases from V and 3 bases from J, with 15 bases in between.

The chain combines TRBV7-9 with TRBJ2-1; TRBD1 is a possible D gene (6 bases). This CDR3 comprises 19 residues. Trimming pared 1 base from V and 5 bases from J, leaving 24 bases between. Germline CDR1 SEHNR, CDR2 FQNEAQ (reference sequence). The CDR3 reads CASSLEGLMAGGSDNEQFF. CDR3 in DNA: TGTGCCAGCAGCTTAGAAGGGTTGATGGCTGGGGGCTCTGACAATGAGCAGTTCTTC.

This clone was seen only a few times. This chain joins TRBV10-3 and TRBJ1-1; D ambiguous. There are 12 residues in the CDR3. Deletions cut 3 bases from V and 8 bases from J, with 10 bases between. Germline V gives CDR1 ENHRY, CDR2 SYGVKD. The CDR3 sequence is CAISEVRLEAFF. As DNA, the CDR3 is TGTGCCATCAGTGAAGTGAGGCTGGAAGCTTTCTTT.

The rearrangement links TRBV11-3 to TRBJ2-7; D might be TRBD1 (5 bases). Germline CDR1 SGHNT, CDR2 YENEEA. Trimming pared 0 bases from V and 0 bases from J, leaving 9 bases between. The length of the CDR3 is 15 residues. CDR3: CASSLDRQSSYEQYF. The CDR3 DNA reads as TGTGCCAGCAGCTTAGACCGACAGAGCTCCTACGAGCAGTACTTC.

This sequence joins TRBV5-1 and TRBJ2-5; TRBD2 matches 8 bases. From germline, CDR1 is SGHRS and CDR2 YFSETQ. The CDR3 consists of 14 residues. With V trimmed by 4 bases and J by 0 bases, 2 bases remained unmatched. The CDR3 region is CASSGGGYQETQYF. The CDR3 nucleotides read TGCGCCAGCAGCGGCGGGGGGTACCAAGAGACCCAGTACTTC. The full variable domain, with the rest looked up from reference TRBV5-1 and TRBJ2-5, is KAGVTQTPRYLIKTRGQQVTLSCSPISGHRSVSWYQQTPGQGLQFLFEYFSETQRNKGNFPGRFSGRQFSNSRSEMNVSTLELGDSALYLCASSGGGYQETQYFGPGTRLLVL.

V gene TRBV19 combines with J gene TRBJ1-3; D gene unclear. The V and J ends lost 6 bases and 0 bases respectively, with 6 bases between them. CDR1 and CDR2 from the germline V gene are LNHDA and SQIVND (reference sequence). This CDR3 is 13 amino acids long. The CDR3 DNA reads TGTGCCAGTAGAATACACTCTGGAAACACCATATATTTT. Translation: CASRIHSGNTIYF.

The chain's CDR3 is CASSRDWPYNEQFF. The CDR3 nucleotides read TGTGCCAGCAGCCGGGATTGGCCCTACAATGAGCAGTTCTTC. The V and J genes are TRBV27 and TRBJ2-1; D possibly corresponds to TRBD2 (5 bases). The germline V and J ends were trimmed by 6 bases and 2 bases, with 11 bases remaining between them. Germline CDR1 MNHEY, CDR2 SMNVEV (reference sequence). This CDR3 contains 14 residues.

This clone was seen just once. The chain joins TRBV4-2 to TRBJ2-7, with 9 bases matching TRBD2. Germline V gene sequence: CDR1 LGHNA, CDR2 YNFKEQ. This CDR3 is built from 13 residues. J gave up 11 bases and V 1 base, and 6 bases lay outside the gene matches. The CDR3 region is CASSQVRGGREYF. The CDR3 nucleotides are TGTGCCAGCAGCCAAGTTAGGGGCGGGAGGGAGTACTTC.

The rearrangement uses TRBV4-1 and TRBJ2-1; 7 bases match TRBD1. The germline gives CDR1 MGHRA, CDR2 YSYEKL. The CDR3 length is 15 residues. The V and J ends lost 4 bases and 1 base, in that order; junction bases with no gene match: 4. The CDR3 sequence is CASSLEGASYNEQFF. The CDR3 coding sequence is TGCGCCAGCAGCCTAGAGGGGGCTTCCTACAATGAGCAGTTCTTC.

The chain recombines TRBV11-2 with TRBJ2-7, with TRBD2 matching over 8 bases. The junction had 6 bases not matched to a gene; V was cut back by 1 base and J by 7 bases. Germline V gene lookup returns CDR1 SGHAT and CDR2 FQNNGV. CDR3 length: 14 amino acids. The CDR3 DNA reads as TGTGCCAGCAGCTTAGCCGGGGGGGCCAGGGAGCAGTACTTC. Its translation is CASSLAGGAREQYF.

There are a few counts of this clone. J is TRBJ2-3 and V is TRBV28; tentatively, D is TRBD1 (6 bases). The CDR3 has 13 residues. Trimming pared 6 bases from V and 6 bases from J, leaving 13 bases between. CDR1 is MDHEN, CDR2 SYDVKM, per germline. This CDR3 reads CASSSRGHDTQYF. The CDR3 DNA sequence: TGTGCCAGCAGCTCCCGGGGACACGATACGCAGTATTTT.

This clone was picked up a small number of times. The CDR3 DNA sequence: TGTGCCAGCAGCGTGGCCCAGGGGGCAGGGGAGACCCAGTACTTC. This translates into CASSVAQGAGETQYF. The chain uses TRBV9 and TRBJ2-5; 8 bases line up with TRBD1. V trimming: 2 bases; J trimming: 5 bases; junction bases outside the gene matches: 8. Germline CDR1 is SGDLS and CDR2 is YYNGEE. This CDR3 has 15 amino acids.

The V gene is TRBV19, the J gene TRBJ1-1; D gene uncertain. This CDR3 spans 13 amino acids. Germline V gives CDR1 LNHDA, CDR2 SQIVND (reference sequence). V was clipped by 6 bases and J by 0 bases, with 8 bases between them. This chain's CDR3 is CASSPTVNTEAFF. The CDR3 DNA follows: TGTGCCAGTAGCCCTACAGTGAACACTGAAGCTTTCTTT.

The chain employs TRBV4-1 and TRBJ1-1; 9 nucleotides line up with TRBD1. V lost 4 bases to trimming and J lost 7 bases; unmatched junction nucleotides: 10. The CDR3 runs to 15 residues. From germline, CDR1 is MGHRA and CDR2 YSYEKL. This CDR3 reads CASSPYGTGNFEAFF. CDR3 nucleotides: TGCGCCAGCAGCCCCTACGGGACAGGGAACTTTGAAGCTTTCTTT.

V and J are TRBV7-9 and TRBJ2-1, with a weak D call TRBD2 (6 bases). Trimming stripped 0 bases from V and 4 bases from J, with 10 bases between. Germline V gene sequence: CDR1 SEHNR, CDR2 FQNEAQ (reference sequence). The CDR3 has 15 amino acids. CDR3 in amino acids: CASSLAGGPYNEQFF. DNA of the CDR3: TGTGCCAGCAGCTTAGCGGGAGGCCCTTACAATGAGCAGTTCTTC.

The chain has TRBV14 and TRBJ2-7; 8 nucleotides match TRBD2. With 4 bases clipped from V and 6 bases from J, the junction kept 5 bases outside the gene matches. Per the germline V gene, CDR1 is SGHDN and CDR2 is FVKESK. This CDR3 is 13 amino acids long. The CDR3 sequence is CASSPLGTSEQYF. CDR3 coding DNA: TGTGCCAGCAGCCCGTTGGGGACTAGCGAGCAGTACTTC.

This chain connects TRBV4-2 to TRBJ1-1; 8 bases are a match to TRBD1. With 0 bases clipped from V and 3 bases from J, the junction kept 6 bases outside the gene matches. The CDR3 totals 16 residues. Germline V gene sequence: CDR1 LGHNA, CDR2 YNFKEQ. CDR3 sequence (DNA): TGTGCCAGCAGCCAAGAGGGCGGACAGGGTTACACTGAAGCTTTCTTT. The encoded protein is CASSQEGGQGYTEAFF.

This chain uses TRBV4-1 with TRBJ1-6; 9 nucleotides match TRBD1. In germline, CDR1 is MGHRA, CDR2 YSYEKL. This CDR3 contains 15 residues. Trimming at V came to 3 bases and at J to 6 bases, leaving 3 bases not matched to a gene. The chain's CDR3 is CASSHPTGGNSPLHF. The CDR3 DNA is TGCGCCAGCAGCCATCCGACAGGGGGTAATTCACCCCTCCACTTT.